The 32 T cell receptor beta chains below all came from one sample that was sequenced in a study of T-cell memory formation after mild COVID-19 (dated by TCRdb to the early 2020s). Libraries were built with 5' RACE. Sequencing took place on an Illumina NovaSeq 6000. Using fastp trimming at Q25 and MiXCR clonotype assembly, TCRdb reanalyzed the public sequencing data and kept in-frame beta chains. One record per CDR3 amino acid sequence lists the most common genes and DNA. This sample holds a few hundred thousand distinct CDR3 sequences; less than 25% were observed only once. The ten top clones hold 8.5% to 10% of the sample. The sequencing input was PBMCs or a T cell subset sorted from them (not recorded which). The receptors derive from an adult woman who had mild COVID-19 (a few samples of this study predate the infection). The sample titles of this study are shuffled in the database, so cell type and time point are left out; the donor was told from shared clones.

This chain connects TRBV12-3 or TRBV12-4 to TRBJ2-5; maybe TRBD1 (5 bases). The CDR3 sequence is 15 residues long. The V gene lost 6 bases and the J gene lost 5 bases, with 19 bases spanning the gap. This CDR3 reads CASRNSGISLETQYF. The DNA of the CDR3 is TGTGCCAGCAGGAATTCAGGGATTTCCCTTGAGACCCAGTACTTC.

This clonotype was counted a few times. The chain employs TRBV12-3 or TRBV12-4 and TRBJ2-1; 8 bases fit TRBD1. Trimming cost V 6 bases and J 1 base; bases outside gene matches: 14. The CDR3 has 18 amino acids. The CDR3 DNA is TGTGCCAGCAGGACCGAGACAGGGGAACATAGTTCCTACAATGAGCAGTTCTTC. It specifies CASRTETGEHSSYNEQFF.

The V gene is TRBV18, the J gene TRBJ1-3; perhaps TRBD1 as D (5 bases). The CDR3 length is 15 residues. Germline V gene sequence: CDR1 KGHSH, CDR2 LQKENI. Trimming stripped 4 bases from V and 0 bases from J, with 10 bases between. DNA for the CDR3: TGTGCCAGCTCACAGGACAAGAGCTCTGGAAACACCATATATTTT. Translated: CASSQDKSSGNTIYF.

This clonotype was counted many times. This CDR3 reads CASSLRLAGGNEQFF. CDR3 bases: TGTGCCAGCAGCCTACGACTAGCGGGAGGCAATGAGCAGTTCTTC. The genes are TRBV12-3 or TRBV12-4 and TRBJ2-1; 13 positions match TRBD2. The length of the CDR3 is 15 residues. V was clipped by 6 bases and J by 6 bases; unmatched bases: 5.

The CDR3 bases are TGCGCCAGCAGCCCTCGACTAGCAGGCTCCCACATTCAGTACTTC. It specifies CASSPRLAGSHIQYF. V is TRBV4-3 and J is TRBJ2-4; TRBD2 matches at 7 bases. The CDR3 loop spans 15 amino acids. J was trimmed by 8 bases and V by 4 bases; bases with no gene match: 11. Germline lookup yields CDR1 LGHNA and CDR2 YSLEER.

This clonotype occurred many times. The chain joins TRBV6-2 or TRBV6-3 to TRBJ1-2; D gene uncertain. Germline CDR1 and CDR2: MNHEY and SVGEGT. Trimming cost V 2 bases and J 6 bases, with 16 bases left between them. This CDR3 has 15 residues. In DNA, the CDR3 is TGTGCCAGCAGTTACCCCCTCGACGTCTGGGATGGCTACACCTTC. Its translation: CASSYPLDVWDGYTF.

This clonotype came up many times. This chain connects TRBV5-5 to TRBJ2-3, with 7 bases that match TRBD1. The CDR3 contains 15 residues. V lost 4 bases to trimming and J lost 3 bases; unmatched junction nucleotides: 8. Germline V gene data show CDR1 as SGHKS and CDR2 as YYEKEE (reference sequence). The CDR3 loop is CASSRRTGRTDTQYF. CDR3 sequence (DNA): TGTGCCAGCAGCCGCCGGACAGGACGGACAGATACGCAGTATTTT.

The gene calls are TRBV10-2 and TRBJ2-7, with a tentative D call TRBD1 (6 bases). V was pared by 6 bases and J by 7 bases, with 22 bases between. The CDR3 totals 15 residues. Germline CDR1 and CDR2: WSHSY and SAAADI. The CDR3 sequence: CASSPQGPTFGEQYF. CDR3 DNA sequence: TGCGCCAGCAGCCCACAGGGCCCCACTTTTGGTGAGCAGTACTTC.

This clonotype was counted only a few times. CDR3 loop: CASSPGQVSYNEQFF. Written as DNA, the CDR3 is TGTGCCAGCAGCCCGGGACAGGTCTCCTACAATGAGCAGTTCTTC. V usage is TRBV7-2 and J usage is TRBJ2-1, with 8 positions matching TRBD1. The length of the CDR3 is 15 residues. Trimming cost V 5 bases and J 0 bases; bases outside gene matches: 3. CDR1 SGHTA and CDR2 FQGNSA come from the germline V gene.

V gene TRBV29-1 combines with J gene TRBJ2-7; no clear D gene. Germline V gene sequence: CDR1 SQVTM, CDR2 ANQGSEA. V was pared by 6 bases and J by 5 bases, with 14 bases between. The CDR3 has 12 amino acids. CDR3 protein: CSVARRAHEQYF. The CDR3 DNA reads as TGCAGCGTCGCCCGACGGGCCCACGAGCAGTACTTC.

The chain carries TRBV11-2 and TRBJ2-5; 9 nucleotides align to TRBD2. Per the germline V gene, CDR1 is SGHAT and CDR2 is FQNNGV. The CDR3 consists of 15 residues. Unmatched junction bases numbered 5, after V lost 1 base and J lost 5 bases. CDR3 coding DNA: TGTGCCAGCAGCTTAGGCGGGAGGGCCTTGGAGACCCAGTACTTC. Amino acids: CASSLGGRALETQYF.

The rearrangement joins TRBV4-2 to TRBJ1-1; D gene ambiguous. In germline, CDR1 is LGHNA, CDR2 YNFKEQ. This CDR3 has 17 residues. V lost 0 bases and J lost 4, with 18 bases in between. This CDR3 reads CASSQEVHDLPGTEAFF. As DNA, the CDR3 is TGTGCCAGCAGCCAAGAAGTCCATGACCTCCCGGGCACTGAAGCTTTCTTT.

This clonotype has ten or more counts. CDR3 sequence reads: CSGNTWTSGNNEQFF. The CDR3, as DNA: TGCAGCGGGAACACATGGACTAGTGGGAACAATGAGCAGTTCTTC. The chain carries TRBV29-1 and TRBJ2-1; 7 bases align to TRBD2. CDR3 size: 15 residues. Germline trimming cut 7 bases from V and 5 bases from J; bases unmatched to any gene: 14. CDR1 and CDR2 from the germline V gene are SQVTM and ANQGSEA.

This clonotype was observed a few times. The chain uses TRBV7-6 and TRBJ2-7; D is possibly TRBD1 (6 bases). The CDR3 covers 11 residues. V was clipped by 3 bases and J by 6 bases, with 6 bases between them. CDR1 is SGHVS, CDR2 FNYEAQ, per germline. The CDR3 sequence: CASSFRGEQYF. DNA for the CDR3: TGTGCCAGCAGCTTCAGGGGCGAGCAGTACTTC.

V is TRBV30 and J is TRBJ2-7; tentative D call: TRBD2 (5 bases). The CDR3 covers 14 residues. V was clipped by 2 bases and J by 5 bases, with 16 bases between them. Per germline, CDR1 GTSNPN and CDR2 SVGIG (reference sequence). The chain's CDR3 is CAWSPGGLRNEQYF. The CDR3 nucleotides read TGTGCCTGGAGTCCCGGAGGTTTGAGGAACGAGCAGTACTTC. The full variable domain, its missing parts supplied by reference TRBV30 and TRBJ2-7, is SQTIHQWPATLVQPVGSPLSLECTVEGTSNPNLYWYRQAAGRGLQLLFYSVGIGQISSEVPQNLSASRPQDRQFILSSKKLLLSDSGFYLCAWSPGGLRNEQYFGPGTRLTVT.

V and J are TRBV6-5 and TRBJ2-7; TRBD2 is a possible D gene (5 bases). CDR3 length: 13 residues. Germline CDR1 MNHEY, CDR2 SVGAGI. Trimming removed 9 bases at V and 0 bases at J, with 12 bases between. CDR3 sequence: CASLAPGSYEQYF. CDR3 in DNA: TGTGCCAGTCTAGCCCCGGGCTCCTACGAGCAGTACTTC.

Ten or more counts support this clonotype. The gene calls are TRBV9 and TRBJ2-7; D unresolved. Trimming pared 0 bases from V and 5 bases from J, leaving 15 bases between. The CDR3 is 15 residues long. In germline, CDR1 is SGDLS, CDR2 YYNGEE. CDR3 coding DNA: TGTGCCAGCAGCGTAGGTGACACCAGTACCCACGAGCAGTACTTC. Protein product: CASSVGDTSTHEQYF.

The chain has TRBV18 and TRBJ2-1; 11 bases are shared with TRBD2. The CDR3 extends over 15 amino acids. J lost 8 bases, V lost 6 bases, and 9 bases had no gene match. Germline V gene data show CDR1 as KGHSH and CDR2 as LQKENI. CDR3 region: CASSGLTSGRDEQFF. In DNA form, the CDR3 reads TGTGCCAGCTCCGGCCTTACTAGCGGGAGAGATGAGCAGTTCTTC.

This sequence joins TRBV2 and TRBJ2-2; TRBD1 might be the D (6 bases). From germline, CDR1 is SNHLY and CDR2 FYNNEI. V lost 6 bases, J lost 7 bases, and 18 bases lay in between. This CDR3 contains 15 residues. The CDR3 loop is CASRVDPTGFGELFF. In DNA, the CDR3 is TGTGCCAGCAGGGTAGACCCCACAGGGTTCGGGGAGCTGTTTTTT.

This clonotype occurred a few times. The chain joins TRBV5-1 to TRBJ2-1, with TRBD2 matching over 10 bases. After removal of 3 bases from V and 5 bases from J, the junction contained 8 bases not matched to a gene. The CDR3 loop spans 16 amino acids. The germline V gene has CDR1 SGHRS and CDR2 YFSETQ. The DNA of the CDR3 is TGCGCCAGCAGCTCGATAGCGGGGGGTTGGAACAATGAGCAGTTCTTC. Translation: CASSSIAGGWNNEQFF.

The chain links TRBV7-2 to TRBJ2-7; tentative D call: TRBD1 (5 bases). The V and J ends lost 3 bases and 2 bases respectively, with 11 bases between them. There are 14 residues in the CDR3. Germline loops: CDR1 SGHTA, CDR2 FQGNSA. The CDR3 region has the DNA TGTGCCAGCAGCTTCGGTACAGGCACCTACGAGCAGTACTTC. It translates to CASSFGTGTYEQYF.

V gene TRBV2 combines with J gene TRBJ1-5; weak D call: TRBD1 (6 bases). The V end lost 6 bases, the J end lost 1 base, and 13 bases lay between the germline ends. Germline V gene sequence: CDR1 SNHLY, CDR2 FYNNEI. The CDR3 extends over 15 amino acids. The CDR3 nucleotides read TGTGCCAGCAGCGAACAGGGCTCGAGCAATCAGCCCCAGCATTTT. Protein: CASSEQGSSNQPQHF.

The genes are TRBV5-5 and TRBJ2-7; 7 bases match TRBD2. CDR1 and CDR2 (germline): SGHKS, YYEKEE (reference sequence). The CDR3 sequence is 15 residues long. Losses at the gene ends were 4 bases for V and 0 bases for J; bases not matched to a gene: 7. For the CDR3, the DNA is TGTGCCAGCAGCATTGGGGGGAGGGTCTCCTACGAGCAGTACTTC. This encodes CASSIGGRVSYEQYF.

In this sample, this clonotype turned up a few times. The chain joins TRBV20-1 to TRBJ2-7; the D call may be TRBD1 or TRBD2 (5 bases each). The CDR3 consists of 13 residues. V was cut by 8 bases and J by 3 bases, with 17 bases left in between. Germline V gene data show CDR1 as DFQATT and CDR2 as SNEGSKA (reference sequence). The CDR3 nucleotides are TGCAGTCCCCAGGTGGGACCCCGCTACGAGCAGTACTTC. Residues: CSPQVGPRYEQYF.

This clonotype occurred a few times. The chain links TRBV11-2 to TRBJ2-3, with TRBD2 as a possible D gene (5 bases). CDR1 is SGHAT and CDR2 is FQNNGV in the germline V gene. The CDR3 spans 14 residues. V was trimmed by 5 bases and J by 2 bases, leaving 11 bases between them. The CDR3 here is CASSEDGDTDTQYF. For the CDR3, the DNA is TGTGCCAGCAGCGAAGACGGGGACACAGATACGCAGTATTTT.

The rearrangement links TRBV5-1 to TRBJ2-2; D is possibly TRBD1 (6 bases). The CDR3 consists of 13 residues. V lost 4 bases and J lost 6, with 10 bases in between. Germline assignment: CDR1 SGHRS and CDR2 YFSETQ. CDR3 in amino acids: CASSRDRPGELFF. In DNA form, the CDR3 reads TGCGCCAGCAGCCGAGACAGGCCCGGGGAGCTGTTTTTT.

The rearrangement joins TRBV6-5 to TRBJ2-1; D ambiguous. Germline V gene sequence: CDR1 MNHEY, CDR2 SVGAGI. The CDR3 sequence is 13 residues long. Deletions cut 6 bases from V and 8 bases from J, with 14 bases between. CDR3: CASRSLRGYEQFF. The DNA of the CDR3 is TGTGCCAGCAGATCGCTGAGAGGCTATGAGCAGTTCTTC.

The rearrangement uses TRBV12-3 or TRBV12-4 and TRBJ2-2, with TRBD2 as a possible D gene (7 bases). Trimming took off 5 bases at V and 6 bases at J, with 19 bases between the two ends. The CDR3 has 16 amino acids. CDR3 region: CASSQQGGGWAGELFF. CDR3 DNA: TGTGCCAGCAGTCAGCAAGGGGGGGGCTGGGCCGGGGAGCTGTTTTTT.

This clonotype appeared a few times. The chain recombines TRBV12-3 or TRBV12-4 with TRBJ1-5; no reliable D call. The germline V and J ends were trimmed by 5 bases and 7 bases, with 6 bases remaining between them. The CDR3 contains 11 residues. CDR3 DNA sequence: TGTGCCAGCAGTGAAGGACAGCCCCAGCATTTT. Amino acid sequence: CASSEGQPQHF.

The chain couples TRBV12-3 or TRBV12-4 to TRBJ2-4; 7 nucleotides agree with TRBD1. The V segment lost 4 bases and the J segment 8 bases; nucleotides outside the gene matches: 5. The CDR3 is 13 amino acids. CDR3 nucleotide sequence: TGTGCCAGCAGTTCTGGAACAGGGGACATTCAGTACTTC. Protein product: CASSSGTGDIQYF.

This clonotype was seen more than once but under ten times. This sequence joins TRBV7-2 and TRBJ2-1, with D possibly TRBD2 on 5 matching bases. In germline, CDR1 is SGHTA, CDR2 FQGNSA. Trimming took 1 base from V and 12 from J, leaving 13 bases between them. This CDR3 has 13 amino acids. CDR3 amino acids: CASSLGGAEVQFF. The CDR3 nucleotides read TGTGCCAGCAGCTTAGGGGGAGCAGAGGTGCAGTTCTTC.

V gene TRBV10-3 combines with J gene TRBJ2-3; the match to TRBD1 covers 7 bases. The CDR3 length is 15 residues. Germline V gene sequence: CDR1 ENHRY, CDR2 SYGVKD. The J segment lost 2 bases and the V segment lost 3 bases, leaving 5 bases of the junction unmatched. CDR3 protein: CAISDSDRDTDTQYF. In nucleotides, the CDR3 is TGTGCCATCAGTGATAGTGACAGGGACACAGATACGCAGTATTTT.